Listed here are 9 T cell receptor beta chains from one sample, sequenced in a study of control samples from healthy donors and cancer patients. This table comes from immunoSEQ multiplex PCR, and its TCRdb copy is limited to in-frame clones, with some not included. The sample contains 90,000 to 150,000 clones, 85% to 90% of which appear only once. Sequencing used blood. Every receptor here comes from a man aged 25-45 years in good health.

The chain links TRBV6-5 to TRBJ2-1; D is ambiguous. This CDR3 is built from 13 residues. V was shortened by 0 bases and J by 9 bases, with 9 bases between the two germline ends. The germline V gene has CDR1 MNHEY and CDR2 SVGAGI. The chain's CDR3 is CASSYSWSSEQFF. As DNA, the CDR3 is TGTGCCAGCAGTTACTCTTGGAGTAGTGAGCAGTTCTTC.

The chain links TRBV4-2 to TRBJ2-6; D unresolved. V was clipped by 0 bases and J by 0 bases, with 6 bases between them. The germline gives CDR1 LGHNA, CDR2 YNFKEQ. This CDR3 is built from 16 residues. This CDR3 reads CASSQDGRSGANVLTF. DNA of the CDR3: TGTGCCAGCAGCCAAGATGGGCGCTCTGGGGCCAACGTCCTGACTTTC.

CDR3 in amino acids: CASSELGGYEQYF. For the CDR3, the DNA is TGTGCCAGCAGTGAATTGGGTGGGTACGAGCAGTACTTC. This sequence joins TRBV25-1 and TRBJ2-7; D ambiguous. The V end lost 1 base, the J end lost 4 bases, and 8 bases lay between the germline ends. The CDR3 contains 13 residues. CDR1 and CDR2 (germline): MGHDK, SYGVNS.

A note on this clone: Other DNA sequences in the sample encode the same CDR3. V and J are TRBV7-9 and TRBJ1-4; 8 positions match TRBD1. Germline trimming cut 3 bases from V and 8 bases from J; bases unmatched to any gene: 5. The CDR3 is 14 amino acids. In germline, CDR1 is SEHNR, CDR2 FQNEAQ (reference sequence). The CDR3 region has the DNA TGTGCCAGCAGCTTGGACAGGGTAGGAGAAAAACTGTTTTTT. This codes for CASSLDRVGEKLFF. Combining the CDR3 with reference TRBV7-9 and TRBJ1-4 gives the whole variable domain DTGVSQNPRHKITKRGQNVTFRCDPISEHNRLYWYRQTLGQGPEFLTYFQNEAQLEKSRLLSDRFSAERPKGSFSTLEIQRTEQGDSAMYLCASSLDRVGEKLFFGSGTQLSVL.

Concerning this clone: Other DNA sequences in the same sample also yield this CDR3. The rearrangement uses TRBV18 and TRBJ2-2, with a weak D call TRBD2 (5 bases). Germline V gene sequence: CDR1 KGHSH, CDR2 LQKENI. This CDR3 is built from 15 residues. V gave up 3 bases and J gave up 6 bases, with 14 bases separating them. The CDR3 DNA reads TGTGCCAGCTCACCTGGAACAGAGAGGGCCGGGGAGCTGTTTTTT. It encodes CASSPGTERAGELFF. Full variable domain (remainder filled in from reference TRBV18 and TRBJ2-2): NAGVMQNPRHLVRRRGQEARLRCSPMKGHSHVYWYRQLPEEGLKFMVYLQKENIIDESGMPKERFSAEFPKEGPSILRIQQVVRGDSAAYFCASSPGTERAGELFFGEGSRLTVL.

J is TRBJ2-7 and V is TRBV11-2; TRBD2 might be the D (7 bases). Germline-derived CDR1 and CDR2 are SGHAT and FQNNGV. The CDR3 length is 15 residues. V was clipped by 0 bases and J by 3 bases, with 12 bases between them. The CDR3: CASSLEAGALYEQYF. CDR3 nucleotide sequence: TGTGCCAGCAGCTTAGAGGCGGGGGCCCTCTACGAGCAGTACTTC. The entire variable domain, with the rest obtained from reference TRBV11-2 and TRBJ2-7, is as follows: EAGVAQSPRYKIIEKRQSVAFWCNPISGHATLYWYQQILGQGPKLLIQFQNNGVVDDSQLPKDRFSAERLKGVDSTLKIQPAKLEDSAVYLCASSLEAGALYEQYFGPGTRLTVT.

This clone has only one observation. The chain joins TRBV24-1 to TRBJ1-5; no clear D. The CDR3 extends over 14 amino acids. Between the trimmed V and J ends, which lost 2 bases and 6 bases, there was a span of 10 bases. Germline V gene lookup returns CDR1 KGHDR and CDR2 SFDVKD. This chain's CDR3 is CATSDSRSLQPQHF. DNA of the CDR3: TGTGCCACCAGTGATTCCAGGAGTCTTCAGCCCCAGCATTTT.

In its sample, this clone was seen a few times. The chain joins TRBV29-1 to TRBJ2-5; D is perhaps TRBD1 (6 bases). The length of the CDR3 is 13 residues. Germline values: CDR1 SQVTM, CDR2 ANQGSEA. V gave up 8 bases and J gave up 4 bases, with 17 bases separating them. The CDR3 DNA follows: TGCAGCTTCCAATTTCTAGGGGGAGAGACCCAGTACTTC. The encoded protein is CSFQFLGGETQYF.

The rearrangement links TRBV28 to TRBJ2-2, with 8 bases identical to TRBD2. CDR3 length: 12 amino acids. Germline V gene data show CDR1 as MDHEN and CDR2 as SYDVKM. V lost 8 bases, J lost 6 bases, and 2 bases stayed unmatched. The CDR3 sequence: CASRRGAGELFF. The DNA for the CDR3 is TGTGCCAGCCGGCGGGGGGCCGGGGAGCTGTTTTTT.